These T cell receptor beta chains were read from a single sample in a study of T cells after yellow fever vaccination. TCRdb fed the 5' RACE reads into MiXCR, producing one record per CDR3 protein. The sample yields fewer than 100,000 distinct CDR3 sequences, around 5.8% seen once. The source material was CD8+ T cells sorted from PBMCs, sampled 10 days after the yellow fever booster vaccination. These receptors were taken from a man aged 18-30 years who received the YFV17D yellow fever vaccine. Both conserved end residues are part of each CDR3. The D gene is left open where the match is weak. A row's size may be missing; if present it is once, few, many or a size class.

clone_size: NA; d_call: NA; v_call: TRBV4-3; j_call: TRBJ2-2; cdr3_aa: CASSQSRVNTGELFF; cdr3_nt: TGCGCCAGCAGCCAATCCAGGGTCAACACCGGGGAGCTGTTTTTT
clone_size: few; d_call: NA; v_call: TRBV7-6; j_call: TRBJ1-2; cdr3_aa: CASSSTWGSSYGYTF; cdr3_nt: TGTGCCAGCAGCTCCACGTGGGGTTCTTCCTATGGCTACACCTTC
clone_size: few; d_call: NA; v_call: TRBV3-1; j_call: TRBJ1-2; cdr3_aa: CASSLDVFNYGYTF; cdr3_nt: TGTGCCAGCAGCCTGGACGTTTTTAACTATGGCTACACCTTC
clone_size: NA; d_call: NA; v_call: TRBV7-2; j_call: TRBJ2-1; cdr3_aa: CASSLVRSEQFF; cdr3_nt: TGTGCCAGCAGCTTAGTCCGCTCCGAGCAGTTCTTC
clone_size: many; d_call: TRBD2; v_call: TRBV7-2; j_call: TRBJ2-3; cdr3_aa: CASSTSGGALDTQYF; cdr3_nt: TGTGCCAGCAGCACAAGCGGGGGGGCCTTAGATACGCAGTATTTT
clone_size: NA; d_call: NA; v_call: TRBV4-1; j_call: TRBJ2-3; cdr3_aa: CASSPRDLISTDTQYF; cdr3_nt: TGCGCCAGCAGCCCTCGGGACCTCATAAGCACAGATACGCAGTATTTT
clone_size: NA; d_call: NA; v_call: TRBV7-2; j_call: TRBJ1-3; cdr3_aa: CASSLGLAGNTIYF; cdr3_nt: TGTGCCAGCAGCTTAGGCTTGGCTGGAAACACCATATATTTT
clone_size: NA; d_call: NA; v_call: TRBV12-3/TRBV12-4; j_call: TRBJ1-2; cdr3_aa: CASSLAGGYGYTF; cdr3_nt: TGTGCCAGCAGTTTAGCAGGGGGCTATGGCTACACCTTC
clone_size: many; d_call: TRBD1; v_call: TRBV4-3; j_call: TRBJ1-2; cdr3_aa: CASSPLGTGNGYTF; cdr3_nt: TGCGCCAGCAGCCCCTTAGGGACAGGGAACGGCTACACCTTC
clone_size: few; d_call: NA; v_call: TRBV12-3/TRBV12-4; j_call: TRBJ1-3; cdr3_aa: CASSLFPGSGNTIYF; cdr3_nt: TGTGCCAGCAGTTTATTCCCAGGATCTGGAAACACCATATATTTT
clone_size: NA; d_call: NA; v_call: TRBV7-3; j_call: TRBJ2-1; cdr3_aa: CASSLWGYVQFF; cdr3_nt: TGTGCCAGCAGCTTATGGGGTTATGTGCAGTTCTTC
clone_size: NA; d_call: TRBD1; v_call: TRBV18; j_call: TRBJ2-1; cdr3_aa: CASSPPGWDRAYNEQFF; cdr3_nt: TGTGCCAGCTCACCACCTGGTTGGGACAGGGCCTACAATGAGCAGTTCTTC
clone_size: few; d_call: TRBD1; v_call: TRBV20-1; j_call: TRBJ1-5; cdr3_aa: CSARGPGGTVNQPQHF; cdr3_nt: TGCAGTGCTAGGGGTCCCGGGGGGACAGTCAATCAGCCCCAGCATTTT
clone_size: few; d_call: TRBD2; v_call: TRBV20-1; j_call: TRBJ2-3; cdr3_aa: CSADTSGGAEAITDTQYF; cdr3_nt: TGCAGTGCCGATACTAGCGGGGGGGCCGAGGCCATCACAGATACGCAGTATTTT
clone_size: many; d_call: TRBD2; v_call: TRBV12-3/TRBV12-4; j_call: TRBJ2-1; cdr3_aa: CASTSGTSGGDEQFF; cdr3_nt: TGTGCCAGCACCTCTGGGACTAGCGGGGGAGATGAGCAGTTCTTC
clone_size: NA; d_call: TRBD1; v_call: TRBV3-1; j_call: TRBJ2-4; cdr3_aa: CASSQVVDTGQKNIQYF; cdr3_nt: TGTGCCAGCAGCCAAGTCGTGGATACGGGACAGAAAAACATTCAGTACTTC
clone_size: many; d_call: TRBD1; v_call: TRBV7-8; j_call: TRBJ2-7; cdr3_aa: CASSRTGEHHEQYF; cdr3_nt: TGTGCCAGCAGCCGGACAGGGGAGCATCACGAGCAGTACTTC
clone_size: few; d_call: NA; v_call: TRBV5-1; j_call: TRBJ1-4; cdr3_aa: CASSPGRSGGEKLFF; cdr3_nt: TGCGCCAGCAGCCCGGGGAGGTCTGGGGGTGAAAAACTGTTTTTT
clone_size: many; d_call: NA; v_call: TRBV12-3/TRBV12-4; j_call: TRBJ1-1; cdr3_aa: CASSLRGGTEAFF; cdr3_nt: TGTGCCAGCAGTTTAAGAGGGGGCACTGAAGCTTTCTTT
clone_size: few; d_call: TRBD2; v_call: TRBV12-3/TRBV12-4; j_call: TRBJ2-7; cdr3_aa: CASSFEAGGSYEQYF; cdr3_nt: TGTGCCAGCAGTTTTGAGGCGGGGGGCTCCTACGAGCAGTACTTC
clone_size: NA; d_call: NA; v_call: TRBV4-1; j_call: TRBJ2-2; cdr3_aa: CASSQVGHGDTGELFF; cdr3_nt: TGCGCCAGCAGCCAAGTTGGGCACGGCGACACCGGGGAGCTGTTTTTT
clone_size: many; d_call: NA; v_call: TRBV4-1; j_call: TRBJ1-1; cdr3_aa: CASSQGTGEAFF; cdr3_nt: TGCGCCAGCAGCCAGGGGACGGGTGAAGCTTTCTTT
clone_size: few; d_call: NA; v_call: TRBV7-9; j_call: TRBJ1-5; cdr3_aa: CASSLANQPQHF; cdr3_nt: TGTGCCAGCAGCCTCGCCAACCAGCCCCAGCATTTT
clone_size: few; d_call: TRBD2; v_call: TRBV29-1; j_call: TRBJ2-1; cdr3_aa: CSGRGGDYNEQFF; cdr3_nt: TGCAGCGGTCGTGGGGGGGACTACAATGAGCAGTTCTTC
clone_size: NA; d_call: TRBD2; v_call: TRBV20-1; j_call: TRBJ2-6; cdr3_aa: CSASLGLAASSGANVLTF; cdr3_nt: TGCAGTGCTAGCCTTGGACTAGCGGCCTCCTCTGGGGCCAACGTCCTGACTTTC
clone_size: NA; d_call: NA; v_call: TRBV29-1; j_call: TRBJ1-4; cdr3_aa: CSVGYGTPATNEKLFF; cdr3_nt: TGCAGCGTTGGGTATGGGACACCTGCAACTAATGAAAAACTGTTTTTT
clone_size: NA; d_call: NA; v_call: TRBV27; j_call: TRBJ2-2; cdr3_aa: CASSLSQITGELFF; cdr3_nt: TGTGCCAGCAGTTTAAGCCAGATCACCGGGGAGCTGTTTTTT
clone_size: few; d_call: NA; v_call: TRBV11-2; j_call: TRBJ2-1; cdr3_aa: CATLYYNEQFF; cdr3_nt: TGTGCCACTCTCTACTACAATGAGCAGTTCTTC
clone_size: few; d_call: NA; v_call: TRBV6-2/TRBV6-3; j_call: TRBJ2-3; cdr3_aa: CASSYGSEDTQYF; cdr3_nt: TGTGCCAGCAGTTACGGATCAGAAGATACGCAGTATTTT
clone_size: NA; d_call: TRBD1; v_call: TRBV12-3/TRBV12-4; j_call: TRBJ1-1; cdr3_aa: CASSPDRGNTEAFF; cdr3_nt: TGTGCCAGCAGTCCGGACAGGGGGAACACTGAAGCTTTCTTT
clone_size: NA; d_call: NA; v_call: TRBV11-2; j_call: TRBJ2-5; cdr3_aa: CASSLDYDFQETQYF; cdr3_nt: TGTGCCAGCAGCTTAGATTACGACTTCCAAGAGACCCAGTACTTC
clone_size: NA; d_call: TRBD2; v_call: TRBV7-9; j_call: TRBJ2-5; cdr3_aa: CASSLPTSPETQYF; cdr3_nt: TGTGCCAGCAGCCTCCCGACTAGCCCGGAGACCCAGTACTTC
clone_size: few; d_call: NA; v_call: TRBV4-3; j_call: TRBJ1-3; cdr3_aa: CASSQEPSTGNTIYF; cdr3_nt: TGCGCCAGCAGCCAAGAACCGTCTACTGGAAACACCATATATTTT